This entry describes one TCR beta chain. The antigen is not known. This entry is derived from a study of shared clonotypes between healthy human individuals. Study in general: The donor group consisted of a couple of women and a few men, aged 18 to 49.

Whole-study results and caveats: Clonotypes not shared had lower generation probabilities than those common to all four donors.

The CDR3 sequence is 16 residues long. V was trimmed by 0 bases and J by 1 base, leaving 10 bases between them. Germline loops: CDR1 SGHAT, CDR2 FQNNGV. The method was immunoSEQ multiplex PCR; TCRdb's version includes in-frame clones alone and lacks a portion of them. The table records roughly 2,300,000 clones, approximately 90% of them present only once. Splitting of CD4+ cells produced CD45RA+ naive and CD45RA-negative memory subsets. The V gene is TRBV11-2, the J gene TRBJ1-3, with D unclear. The source material was naive CD4+ T cells from PBMCs. As to subset: CD45RA+ positively selected. This receptor was obtained from a man aged 18 to 30 in good health. Some clones in this sample may be carry-over from other donors' samples. For the CDR3, the DNA is TGTGCCAGCAGCTTAGATGTGGCGGGATCTGGAAACACCATATATTTT. Its translation is CASSLDVAGSGNTIYF.